A selection of T cell receptor beta chains follows, all from one sample in a study of shared clonotypes between healthy human individuals. Only in-frame clones appear in the TCRdb table, and some are missing; sequencing was by immunoSEQ multiplex PCR. The sample has 1.5 million to 1.9 million clones; approximately 98% are singletons. Source material: naive CD4+ T cells sorted from blood. These receptors originate from a man younger than 45 in good health. Both conserved end residues are part of each CDR3. Each record gives: V gene, clone size, J gene, D gene, CDR3 protein, CDR3 DNA. A D gene is named only where the DNA matches it firmly. Size values are once, few and many counts, or a class for expanded clones, and some rows have none.

>TRBV5-1|NA|TRBJ2-7|TRBD1
CASSTDRDEQYF
TGCGCCAGCAGCACGGACAGGGACGAGCAGTACTTC
>TRBV5-1|NA|TRBJ1-2|NA
CASSLAGQGSGYTF
TGCGCCAGCAGCTTGGCTGGGCAGGGGTCAGGCTACACCTTC
>TRBV9|NA|TRBJ1-2|TRBD1
CASSPGTVANYGYTF
TGTGCCAGCAGCCCTGGGACAGTAGCCAACTATGGCTACACCTTC
>TRBV5-1|NA|TRBJ1-2|NA
CASSFSRTGYGYTF
TGCGCCAGCAGCTTCTCAAGGACTGGGTATGGCTACACCTTC
>TRBV10-3|NA|TRBJ2-1|NA
CAIGGNEQFF
TGTGCCATCGGTGGCAATGAGCAGTTCTTC
>TRBV27|once|TRBJ2-7|TRBD1
CASRTQGAIASEQYF
TGTGCCAGCCGAACACAGGGGGCGATAGCAAGCGAGCAGTACTTC
>TRBV28|once|TRBJ2-5|NA
CASSLAGETQYF
TGTGCCAGCAGTTTAGCCGGGGAGACCCAGTACTTC
>TRBV13|NA|TRBJ2-7|NA
CASSSDPTGAYEQYF
TGTGCCAGCAGCTCCGACCCGACAGGAGCCTACGAGCAGTACTTC
>TRBV7-9|NA|TRBJ2-2|NA
CAHPGAGRAGELFF
TGTGCCCACCCTGGGGCAGGGCGGGCCGGGGAGCTGTTTTTT
>TRBV28|NA|TRBJ2-1|NA
CASRLPGFLYNEQFF
TGTGCCAGCCGTCTGCCGGGTTTCCTGTACAATGAGCAGTTCTTC
>TRBV19|NA|TRBJ1-5|NA
CASSIWGSNQPQHF
TGTGCCAGTAGTATATGGGGTTCCAATCAGCCCCAGCATTTT
>TRBV10-3|NA|TRBJ2-7|NA
CAIGDEQYF
TGTGCCATCGGCGACGAGCAGTACTTC
>TRBV20-1|NA|TRBJ2-7|NA
CSAPAIYEQYF
TGCAGTGCACCAGCGATCTACGAGCAGTACTTC
>TRBV19|NA|TRBJ2-1|NA
CASSAYNEQFF
TGTGCCAGTAGTGCCTACAATGAGCAGTTCTTC
>TRBV7-9|once|TRBJ1-5|NA
CASSLALGAGNQPQHF
TGTGCCAGCAGCTTAGCGCTCGGTGCGGGAAATCAGCCCCAGCATTTT
>TRBV18|NA|TRBJ2-1|TRBD2
CASSPTSRNEQFF
TGTGCCAGCTCACCGACTAGCCGCAATGAGCAGTTCTTC
>TRBV28|NA|TRBJ1-2|NA
CASSYSSNYGYTF
TGTGCCAGCAGTTACAGTTCTAACTATGGCTACACCTTC
>TRBV5-1|NA|TRBJ2-3|NA
CASSLVVGSTDTQYF
TGCGCCAGCAGCTTGGTGGTCGGCTCCACAGATACGCAGTATTTT
>TRBV7-9|NA|TRBJ1-1|TRBD1
CASSQGITGGVTEAFF
TGTGCCAGCAGCCAAGGGATTACAGGGGGCGTAACTGAAGCTTTCTTT
>TRBV4-3|NA|TRBJ2-7|TRBD1
CASSRLGQGVEQYF
TGCGCCAGCAGCCGGCTGGGACAGGGAGTCGAGCAGTACTTC
>TRBV10-3|NA|TRBJ2-1|NA
CAISLQGGVPYNEQFF
TGTGCCATCAGTCTGCAAGGGGGAGTCCCCTACAATGAGCAGTTCTTC
>TRBV27|NA|TRBJ1-5|NA
CASSLKGSRNQPQHF
TGTGCCAGCAGTTTAAAAGGGTCGCGAAATCAGCCCCAGCATTTT
>TRBV29-1|NA|TRBJ2-1|TRBD1
CSALPGQGEGQFF
TGCAGCGCCTTACCGGGACAGGGGGAAGGGCAGTTCTTC
>TRBV5-8|NA|TRBJ2-6|NA
CASSSNKGGNSGANVLTF
TGTGCCAGCAGCTCAAACAAGGGGGGCAACTCTGGGGCCAACGTCCTGACTTTC
>TRBV29-1|NA|TRBJ2-1|TRBD1
CSVISTGGIGEQFF
TGCAGCGTTATTAGCACAGGGGGCATCGGTGAGCAGTTCTTC
>TRBV4-1|NA|TRBJ2-1|TRBD2
CASSQLGGNAYNEQFF
TGCGCCAGCAGCCAGTTGGGGGGGAATGCCTACAATGAGCAGTTCTTC
>TRBV7-9|NA|TRBJ2-2|NA
CASSLNRDTGELFF
TGTGCCAGCAGCTTAAATCGAGACACCGGGGAGCTGTTTTTT
>TRBV6-1|NA|TRBJ1-5|NA
CASSGVGLGNQPQHF
TGTGCCAGCAGTGGGGTAGGGCTTGGCAATCAGCCCCAGCATTTT
>TRBV10-2|NA|TRBJ2-1|TRBD1
CASRGDRAYNEQFF
TGCGCCAGCAGAGGGGACAGGGCTTACAATGAGCAGTTCTTC